This is a list of T cell receptor beta chains from one sample in a study of T cells in Graves' hyperthyroidism and ophthalmopathy. Via MiXCR, TCRdb re-called the multiplex PCR reads, giving one row per CDR3 protein. The sample has around 300,000 distinct CDR3 sequences; roughly 15% are singletons. Sample: blood. The receptors shown here come from a woman in her thirties with Graves' hyperthyroidism that later progressed to Graves' ophthalmopathy. CDR3s include the opening cysteine and the closing phenylalanine or tryptophan. The order of the fields is CDR3 protein, CDR3 DNA, V gene, clone size, D gene, J gene. A D gene is named only where the DNA matches it firmly. The size field is filled for only some rows; it gives once, few, many or a size class.

cdr3_aa: CASSPHPPGDTQYF
cdr3_nt: TGTGCCAGCAGCCCACACCCCCCGGGAGATACGCAGTATTTT
v_call: TRBV12-3/TRBV12-4
clone_size: many
d_call: -
j_call: TRBJ2-3

cdr3_aa: CASSLVGGGASNEQFF
cdr3_nt: TGTGCCAGCAGCTTAGTCGGCGGGGGGGCCTCCAATGAGCAGTTCTTC
v_call: TRBV7-3
clone_size: few
d_call: TRBD2
j_call: TRBJ2-1

cdr3_aa: CASSPLRGEGTEAFF
cdr3_nt: TGTGCCAGCTCACCACTCAGAGGAGAGGGCACTGAAGCTTTCTTT
v_call: TRBV18
clone_size: -
d_call: -
j_call: TRBJ1-1

cdr3_aa: CASSDTVIWNQPQHF
cdr3_nt: TGTGCCAGCAGTGACACAGTGATATGGAATCAGCCCCAGCATTTT
v_call: TRBV6-1
clone_size: many
d_call: -
j_call: TRBJ1-5

cdr3_aa: CSASDSHRNYGYTF
cdr3_nt: TGCAGTGCTTCTGACAGCCATCGTAACTATGGCTACACCTTC
v_call: TRBV20-1
clone_size: many
d_call: -
j_call: TRBJ1-2

cdr3_aa: CSALGGHGEQFF
cdr3_nt: TGCAGTGCGCTGGGGGGGCATGGTGAGCAGTTCTTC
v_call: TRBV20-1
clone_size: few
d_call: -
j_call: TRBJ2-1

cdr3_aa: CASSHSIRTAANYGYTF
cdr3_nt: TGTGCCAGCAGCCATTCGATTCGGACAGCCGCTAACTATGGCTACACCTTC
v_call: TRBV3-1
clone_size: many
d_call: -
j_call: TRBJ1-2

cdr3_aa: CASSSESGRGTDTQYF
cdr3_nt: TGTGCCAGCAGTTCCGAGAGCGGGAGGGGCACAGATACGCAGTATTTT
v_call: TRBV27
clone_size: many
d_call: TRBD2
j_call: TRBJ2-3

cdr3_aa: CASSQDKVSTDTQYF
cdr3_nt: TGCGCCAGCAGCCAAGATAAGGTTAGCACAGATACGCAGTATTTT
v_call: TRBV4-3
clone_size: many
d_call: -
j_call: TRBJ2-3

cdr3_aa: CASSSPRVAGEVNEQFF
cdr3_nt: TGTGCCAGCAGCTCCCCGAGAGTGGCGGGAGAGGTAAATGAGCAGTTCTTC
v_call: TRBV7-2
clone_size: many
d_call: TRBD2
j_call: TRBJ2-1

cdr3_aa: CASSETNTEAFF
cdr3_nt: TGTGCCAGCAGTGAGACGAACACTGAAGCTTTCTTT
v_call: TRBV2
clone_size: many
d_call: -
j_call: TRBJ1-1

cdr3_aa: CSARNHGGVSGEQYF
cdr3_nt: TGCAGTGCTCGTAATCACGGGGGGGTCTCTGGCGAGCAGTACTTC
v_call: TRBV20-1
clone_size: -
d_call: TRBD2
j_call: TRBJ2-7

cdr3_aa: CATSRDRYGYTF
cdr3_nt: TGTGCCACCAGCAGGGACAGATATGGCTACACCTTC
v_call: TRBV15
clone_size: few
d_call: -
j_call: TRBJ1-2

cdr3_aa: CASSLYGLAGEETQYF
cdr3_nt: TGTGCCAGCAGCTTATACGGACTAGCGGGAGAAGAGACCCAGTACTTC
v_call: TRBV9
clone_size: many
d_call: TRBD2
j_call: TRBJ2-5

cdr3_aa: CSAGPETGGNTDTQYF
cdr3_nt: TGCAGTGCTGGGCCTGAAACAGGGGGCAACACAGATACGCAGTATTTT
v_call: TRBV20-1
clone_size: -
d_call: TRBD1
j_call: TRBJ2-3

cdr3_aa: CASSLNAGAGGETQYF
cdr3_nt: TGTGCCAGCAGCTTAAACGCAGGGGCAGGGGGAGAGACCCAGTACTTC
v_call: TRBV11-2
clone_size: many
d_call: TRBD1
j_call: TRBJ2-5

cdr3_aa: CSAQTSGGVYEQYF
cdr3_nt: TGCAGTGCTCAGACTAGCGGGGGTGTCTACGAGCAGTACTTC
v_call: TRBV20-1
clone_size: many
d_call: TRBD2
j_call: TRBJ2-7